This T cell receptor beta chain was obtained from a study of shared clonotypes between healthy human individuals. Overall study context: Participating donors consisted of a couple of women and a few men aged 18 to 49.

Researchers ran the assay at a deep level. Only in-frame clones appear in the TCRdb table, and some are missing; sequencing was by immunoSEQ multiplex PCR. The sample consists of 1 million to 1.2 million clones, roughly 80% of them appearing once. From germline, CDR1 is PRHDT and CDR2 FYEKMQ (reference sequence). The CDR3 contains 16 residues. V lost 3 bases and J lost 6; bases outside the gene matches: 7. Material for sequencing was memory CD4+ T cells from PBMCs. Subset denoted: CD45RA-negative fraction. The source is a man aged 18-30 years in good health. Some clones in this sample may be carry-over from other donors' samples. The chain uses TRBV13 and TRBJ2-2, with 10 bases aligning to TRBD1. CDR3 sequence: CASSFRDRGSAGELFF. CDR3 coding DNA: TGTGCCAGCAGCTTCCGGGACAGGGGTAGCGCCGGGGAGCTGTTTTTT.